The T cell receptor beta chain under discussion was sequenced for a study of shared clonotypes between healthy human individuals. Study results and limitations: Generation of non-shared clonotypes was less probable than generation of clonotypes shared by all four donors.

Worth noting for this clone: No antigen is known for it.

Clones were read by immunoSEQ multiplex PCR, and TCRdb kept only the in-frame ones, dropping some. The table lists 95,000 to 120,000 clones, over 65% of them singletons, with approximately 25% in the top ten. Sequencing input: memory CD8+ T cells sorted from blood. Subset denoted: CD45RO+ cells pooled with CCR7-negative TemRA cells. The source is a woman in her thirties in good health.

CDR3 DNA sequence: TGTGCCAGCAGCTTAGATGCAGACCGCGAGACCCAGTACTTC. Protein sequence: CASSLDADRETQYF. The V and J genes are TRBV11-3 and TRBJ2-5; D unclear. The CDR3 spans 14 residues. V lost 0 bases and J lost 5, with 10 bases in between. Germline CDR1 reads SGHNT; CDR2 reads YENEEA.